The clone carrying this TCR beta chain was seen a single time. Its antigen is undetermined. The CDR3 has 13 amino acids. In germline, CDR1 is SGHDT, CDR2 YYEEEE. The V end was cut by 3 bases, the J end by 2 bases, with 9 bases between. This sample was included in a study of shared clonotypes between healthy human individuals. Study outcomes and limitations: A few donors had around 5.5% of their naive CD4 clonotypes in common. The sampled material consisted only of blood, and tissue repertoires are likely to differ.

Profiled with immunoSEQ multiplex PCR; TCRdb holds only in-frame clones, not every one. The sample has over a million clones, more than 65% seen once. Among the donors, all were Caucasian adults who lived in Nashville, Tennessee. A CD45RA+ naive subset and a CD45RA-negative memory subset were split from CD4+ cells. This receptor was obtained from a man aged 18 to 29 in good health. Input material: memory CD4+ T cells sorted from blood. Subset specified: CD45RA-negative fraction. The rearrangement uses TRBV5-6 and TRBJ2-7; no definite D call. The CDR3 protein is CASSSYLAYEQYF. CDR3 in DNA: TGTGCCAGCAGCTCTTATTTAGCCTACGAGCAGTACTTC.